Below are 9 T cell receptor beta chains sequenced from a single sample in a study of cytomegalovirus exposure and HLA in healthy donors. A multiplex PCR was run with 60 Vbeta primers and 13 Jbeta primers. Sequenced by immunoSEQ multiplex PCR; TCRdb stores in-frame clones only, minus some. The data hold 100,000 or so clones, with 12% to 15% observed a single time. Sequencing used PBMCs. Every receptor here comes from a female donor in good health and CMV-seronegative.

The chain is built from TRBV30 and TRBJ1-6; TRBD1 matches 10 bases. CDR1 and CDR2 (germline): GTSNPN, SVGIG (reference sequence). This CDR3 is built from 13 residues. The V and J ends lost 5 bases and 8 bases, in that order; junction bases with no gene match: 3. In DNA form, the CDR3 reads TGTGCCTGGGCCGGGACAGGGGATTCACCCCTCCACTTT. Translated: CAWAGTGDSPLHF.

This clone was detected only a few times. V and J are TRBV29-1 and TRBJ2-7, with TRBD1 as a possible D gene (6 bases). Germline V gives CDR1 SQVTM, CDR2 ANQGSEA. This CDR3 contains 13 residues. V gave up 7 bases and J gave up 3 bases, with 16 bases separating them. The CDR3 DNA reads TGCAGCGCACGAAAGGACAGTTACTACGAGCAGTACTTC. Its translation is CSARKDSYYEQYF.

J is TRBJ1-1 and V is TRBV29-1; D unresolved. The V gene's germline CDR1 is SQVTM and CDR2 ANQGSEA. The CDR3 runs 12 residues. Trimming shortened V by 4 bases and J by 1 base, and 7 bases separated the two germline ends. The DNA for the CDR3 is TGCAGCGTTGCTGGAGGGAACACTGAAGCTTTCTTT. Protein sequence: CSVAGGNTEAFF. Full variable domain (rest looked up from reference TRBV29-1 and TRBJ1-1): SAVISQKPSRDICQRGTSLTIQCQVDSQVTMMFWYRQQPGQSLTLIATANQGSEATYESGFVIDKFPISRPNLTFSTLTVSNMSPEDSSIYLCSVAGGNTEAFFGQGTRLTVV.

The chain couples TRBV29-1 to TRBJ2-7, with 9 bases matching TRBD2. The junction had 5 bases not matched to a gene; V was cut back by 1 base and J by 4 bases. Germline V gene sequence: CDR1 SQVTM, CDR2 ANQGSEA. The length of the CDR3 is 14 residues. The CDR3 region has the DNA TGCAGCGTTGAAGGAGGCGGGGGGGGGTACGAGCAGTACTTC. This translates into CSVEGGGGGYEQYF.

Only a few counts were recorded for this clone. This chain joins TRBV28 and TRBJ1-5; a possible D gene is TRBD1 (5 bases). The CDR3 totals 16 residues. Germline V gene sequence: CDR1 MDHEN, CDR2 SYDVKM. V was clipped by 5 bases and J by 6 bases, with 20 bases between them. The chain's CDR3 is CASSSKQVILGQPQHF. The DNA for the CDR3 is TGTGCCAGCAGTAGCAAACAGGTTATCTTGGGTCAGCCCCAGCATTTT.

This clone was recorded a few times. V usage is TRBV7-6 and J usage is TRBJ2-1; no reliable D call. Germline V lookup: CDR1 SGHVS, CDR2 FNYEAQ. This CDR3 contains 12 residues. V was clipped by 2 bases and J by 7 bases, with 6 bases between them. CDR3 in amino acids: CASSLRANEQFF. The CDR3 DNA sequence: TGTGCCAGCAGCTTACGAGCTAATGAGCAGTTCTTC.

The table lists this clone with a few counts. V usage is TRBV5-1 and J usage is TRBJ2-1; 7 positions match TRBD2. Germline trimming cut 1 base from V and 9 bases from J; bases unmatched to any gene: 7. There are 14 residues in the CDR3. The germline CDR1 and CDR2 sequences are SGHRS and YFSETQ. The CDR3 here is CASSLTKRESEQFF. CDR3 bases: TGCGCCAGCAGCTTGACTAAGCGGGAAAGTGAGCAGTTCTTC.

The chain has TRBV6-4 and TRBJ1-1; 7 bases agree with TRBD1. This CDR3 comprises 14 residues. Germline CDR1 is MRHNA and CDR2 is SNTAGT. The J segment lost 1 base and the V segment lost 3 bases, leaving 2 bases of the junction unmatched. The CDR3, as DNA: TGTGCCAGCAGTGAAACAGGGGCGAACACTGAAGCTTTCTTT. Translating gives CASSETGANTEAFF.

This sequence joins TRBV2 and TRBJ2-7; the D gene is possibly TRBD1 (6 bases). Germline V CDR1 and CDR2: SNHLY, FYNNEI. The length of the CDR3 is 14 residues. V dropped 7 bases and J dropped 5 bases, with 18 bases sitting between them. The CDR3 sequence is CASTSQGIRNEQYF. Written as DNA, the CDR3 is TGTGCCAGCACGTCCCAGGGGATTAGGAACGAGCAGTACTTC.